The clone carrying this TCR beta chain was seen many times. Germline-derived CDR1 and CDR2 are SGHTA and FQGNSA. The CDR3 has 15 amino acids. The V segment lost 5 bases and the J segment 4 bases; nucleotides outside the gene matches: 5. This specimen belongs to a study of T-cell reconstitution after alpha-beta-depleted transplantation in children. Preparing the TCRbeta library involved the use of unique molecular identifiers. MiXCR, applied by TCRdb to the PCR reads, yields one record per CDR3 protein. In the table there are hundreds of thousands of distinct CDR3 sequences, around 12% of which are singletons.

The clonotype comes from a human donor who donated a stem cell graft to a child with acute lymphoblastic leukemia. V usage is TRBV7-2 and J usage is TRBJ1-4; 9 bases line up with TRBD1. Material: PBMCs from the stem cell graft donor, obtained from the stem cell graft. This CDR3 reads CASSLGTGHNEKLFF. The CDR3 DNA reads TGTGCCAGCAGCCTAGGGACAGGGCATAATGAAAAACTGTTTTTT.